This T cell receptor (beta chain) comes out of a study of cytomegalovirus exposure and HLA in healthy donors. Note on this clone: The antigen remains undetermined.

With 5 bases clipped from V and 2 bases from J, the junction kept 10 bases outside the gene matches. The CDR3 loop spans 17 amino acids. CDR1 and CDR2 (germline): LNHDA, SQIVND (reference sequence). PCR used 60 Vbeta primers and 13 Jbeta primers. Measured with immunoSEQ multiplex PCR; TCRdb has only the in-frame clones, and not every one. The repertoire consists of roughly 100,000 clones, with 65% to 75% occurring once and the leading ten covering 2.5% to 3.5%. Study-level results: Later genetic work tied a missense DCLRE1C variant to beta-chain V and J trimming. As confirmed in vitro, a few CMV-associated chains were specific for CMV antigens. Serostatus for CMV was the only available immune exposure information. In presence/absence analyses, roughly uniform sequencing depth across donors was assumed.

Sequencing was done on a sample of PBMCs. The genes are TRBV19 and TRBJ2-3, with 10 bases aligning to TRBD2. The source of this sequence is a female donor in good health and CMV-seronegative. CDR3 amino acids: CASSFASGRMVTDTQYF. The DNA of the CDR3 is TGTGCCAGTAGTTTCGCTAGCGGGAGAATGGTCACAGATACGCAGTATTTT.